This TCR beta chain derives from a study of shared clonotypes between healthy human individuals. Germline V CDR1 and CDR2: SGHAT, FQDESV (reference sequence). This CDR3 spans 13 amino acids. Trimming stripped 1 base from V and 5 bases from J, with 6 bases between. The split of CD4+ cells yielded CD45RA+ naive and CD45RA-negative memory subsets. Genomic DNA from each subset was divided evenly over several immunoSEQ plates. Here immunoSEQ multiplex PCR was the method, and the copy in TCRdb shows in-frame clones only, minus some. The sample has roughly 700,000 clones; around two thirds are singletons. Sequencing used memory CD4+ T cells sorted from blood. Subset: CD45RA-negative fraction. The source of this sequence is a woman aged 25 to 45 in good health. The chain links TRBV11-1 to TRBJ1-5; D is uncertain. Here the CDR3 DNA reads TGTGCCAGCAGCTTAGACATTCATCAGCCCCAGCATTTT. It codes for CASSLDIHQPQHF.